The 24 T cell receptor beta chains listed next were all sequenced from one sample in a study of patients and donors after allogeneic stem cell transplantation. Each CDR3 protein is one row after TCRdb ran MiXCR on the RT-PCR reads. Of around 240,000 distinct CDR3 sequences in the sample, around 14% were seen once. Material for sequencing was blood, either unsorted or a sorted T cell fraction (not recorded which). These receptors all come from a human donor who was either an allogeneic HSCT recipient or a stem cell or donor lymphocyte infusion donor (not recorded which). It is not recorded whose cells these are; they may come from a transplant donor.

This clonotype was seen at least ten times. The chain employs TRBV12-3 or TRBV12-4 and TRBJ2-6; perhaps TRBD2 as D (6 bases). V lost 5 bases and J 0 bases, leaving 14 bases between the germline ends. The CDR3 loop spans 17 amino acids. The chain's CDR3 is CASSGGTFSSGANVLTF. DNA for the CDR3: TGTGCCAGCAGTGGGGGGACGTTTAGCTCTGGGGCCAACGTCCTGACTTTC.

The CDR3 region is CASSYPGGSDGYTF. In nucleotides, the CDR3 is TGTGCCAGCAGTTACCCAGGGGGCTCAGATGGCTACACCTTC. V usage is TRBV6-5 and J usage is TRBJ1-2; 8 bases agree with TRBD1. Per the germline V gene, CDR1 is MNHEY and CDR2 is SVGAGI. The CDR3 contains 14 residues. V lost 2 bases and J lost 6; bases outside the gene matches: 5.

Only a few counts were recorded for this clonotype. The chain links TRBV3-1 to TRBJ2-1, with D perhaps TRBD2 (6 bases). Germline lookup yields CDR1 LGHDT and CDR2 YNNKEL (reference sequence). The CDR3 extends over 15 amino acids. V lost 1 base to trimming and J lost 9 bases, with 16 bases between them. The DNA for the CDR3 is TGTGCCAGCAGCCAAGCCCTAGCGAAAAGGACTGAGCAGTTCTTC. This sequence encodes CASSQALAKRTEQFF.

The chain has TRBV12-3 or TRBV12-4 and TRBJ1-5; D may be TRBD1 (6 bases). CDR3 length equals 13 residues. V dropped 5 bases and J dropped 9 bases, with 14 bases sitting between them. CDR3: CASSPTGPGPQHF. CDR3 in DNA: TGTGCCAGCAGTCCAACAGGGCCGGGGCCCCAGCATTTT.

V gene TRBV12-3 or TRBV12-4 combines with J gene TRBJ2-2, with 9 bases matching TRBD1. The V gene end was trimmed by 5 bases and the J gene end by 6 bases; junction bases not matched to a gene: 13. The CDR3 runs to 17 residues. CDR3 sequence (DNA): TGTGCCAGCAGTCCACAACCCGGGACAGGGTGGGCCGGGGAGCTGTTTTTT. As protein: CASSPQPGTGWAGELFF.

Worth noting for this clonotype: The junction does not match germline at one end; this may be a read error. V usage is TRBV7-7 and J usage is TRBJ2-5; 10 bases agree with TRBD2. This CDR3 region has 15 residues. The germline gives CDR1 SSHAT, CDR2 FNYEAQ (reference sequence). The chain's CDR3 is CASSSSGGARETQYF. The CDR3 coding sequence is TGTGCTAGCAGCTCAAGCGGGGGGGCCCGAGAGACCCAGTACTTC.

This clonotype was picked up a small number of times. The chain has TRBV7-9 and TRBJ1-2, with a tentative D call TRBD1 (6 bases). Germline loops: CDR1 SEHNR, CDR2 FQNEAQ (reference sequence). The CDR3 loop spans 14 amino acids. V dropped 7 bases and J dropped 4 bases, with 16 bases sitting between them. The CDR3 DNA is TGTGCCAGCAATCCCGGGGGGGACACCTATGGCTACACCTTC. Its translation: CASNPGGDTYGYTF. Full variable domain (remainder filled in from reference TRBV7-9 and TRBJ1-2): DTGVSQNPRHKITKRGQNVTFRCDPISEHNRLYWYRQTLGQGPEFLTYFQNEAQLEKSRLLSDRFSAERPKGSFSTLEIQRTEQGDSAMYLCASNPGGDTYGYTFGSGTRLTVV.

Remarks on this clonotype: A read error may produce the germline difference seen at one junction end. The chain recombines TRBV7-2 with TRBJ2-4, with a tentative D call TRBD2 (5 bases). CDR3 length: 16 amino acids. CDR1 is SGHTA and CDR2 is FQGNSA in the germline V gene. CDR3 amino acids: CASSKTTGMAKNSQYF. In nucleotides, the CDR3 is TGTGCCAGCAGCAAAACAACCGGGATGGCCAAAAACAGTCAGTACTTC.

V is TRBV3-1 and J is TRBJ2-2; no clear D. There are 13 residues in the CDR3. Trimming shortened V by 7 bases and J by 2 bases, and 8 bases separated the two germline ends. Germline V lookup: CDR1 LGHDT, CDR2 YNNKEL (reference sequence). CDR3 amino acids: CASTPLNTGELFF. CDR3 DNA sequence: TGTGCCAGCACTCCTTTAAACACCGGGGAGCTGTTTTTT.

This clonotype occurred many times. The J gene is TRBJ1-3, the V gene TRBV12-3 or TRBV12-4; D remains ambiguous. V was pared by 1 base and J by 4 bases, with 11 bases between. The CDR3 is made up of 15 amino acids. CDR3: CASSLDGSPGNTIYF. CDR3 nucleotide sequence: TGTGCCAGCAGTTTAGACGGAAGCCCCGGAAACACCATATATTTT.

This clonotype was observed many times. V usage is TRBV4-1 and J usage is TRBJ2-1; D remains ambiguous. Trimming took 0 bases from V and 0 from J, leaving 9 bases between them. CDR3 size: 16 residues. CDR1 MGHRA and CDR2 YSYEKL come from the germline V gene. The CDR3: CASSQERTASYNEQFF. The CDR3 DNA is TGCGCCAGCAGCCAAGAGAGGACGGCCTCCTACAATGAGCAGTTCTTC.

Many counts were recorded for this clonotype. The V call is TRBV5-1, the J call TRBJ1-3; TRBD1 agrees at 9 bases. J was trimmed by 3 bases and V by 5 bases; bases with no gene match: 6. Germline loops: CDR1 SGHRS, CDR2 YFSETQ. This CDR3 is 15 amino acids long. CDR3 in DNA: TGCGCCAGCAGTCCGGGACAGGGACATGGAAACACCATATATTTT. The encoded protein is CASSPGQGHGNTIYF. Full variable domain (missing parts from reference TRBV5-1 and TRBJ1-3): KAGVTQTPRYLIKTRGQQVTLSCSPISGHRSVSWYQQTPGQGLQFLFEYFSETQRNKGNFPGRFSGRQFSNSRSEMNVSTLELGDSALYLCASSPGQGHGNTIYFGEGSWLTVV.

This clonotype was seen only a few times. CDR3 nucleotide sequence: TGTGCCAGCAGCTCTGCCGTGAACACTGAAGCTTTCTTT. It yields the protein CASSSAVNTEAFF. The rearrangement uses TRBV7-3 and TRBJ1-1; D uncertain. The CDR3 loop spans 13 amino acids. V dropped 4 bases and J dropped 0 bases, with 6 bases sitting between them. Per germline, CDR1 SGHTA and CDR2 FQGTGA.

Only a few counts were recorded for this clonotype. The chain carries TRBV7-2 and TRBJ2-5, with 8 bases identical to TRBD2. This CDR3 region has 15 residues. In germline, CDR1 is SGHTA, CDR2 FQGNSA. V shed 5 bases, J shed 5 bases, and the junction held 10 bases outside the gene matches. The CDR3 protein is CASSHRGGRFETQYF. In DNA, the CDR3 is TGTGCCAGCAGCCACCGGGGGGGCCGATTTGAGACCCAGTACTTC.

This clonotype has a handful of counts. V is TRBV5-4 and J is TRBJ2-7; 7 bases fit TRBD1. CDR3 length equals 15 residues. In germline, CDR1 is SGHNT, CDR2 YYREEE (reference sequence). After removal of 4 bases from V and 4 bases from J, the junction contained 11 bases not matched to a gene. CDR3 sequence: CASSRGGGQTYEQYF. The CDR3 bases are TGTGCCAGCAGCCGAGGTGGGGGACAGACGTACGAGCAGTACTTC.

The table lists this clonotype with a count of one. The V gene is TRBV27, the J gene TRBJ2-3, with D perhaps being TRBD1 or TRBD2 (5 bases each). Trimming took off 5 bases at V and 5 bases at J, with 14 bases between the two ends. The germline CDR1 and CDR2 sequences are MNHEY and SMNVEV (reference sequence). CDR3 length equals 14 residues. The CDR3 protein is CASSTPGTGDTQYF. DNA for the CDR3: TGTGCCAGCAGTACCCCAGGGACGGGAGATACGCAGTATTTT.

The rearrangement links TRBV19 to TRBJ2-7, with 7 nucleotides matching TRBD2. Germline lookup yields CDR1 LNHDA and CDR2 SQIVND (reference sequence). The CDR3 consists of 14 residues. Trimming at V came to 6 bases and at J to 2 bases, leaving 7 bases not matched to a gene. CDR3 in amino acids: CASRVPGLPYEQYF. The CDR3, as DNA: TGTGCCAGTAGGGTTCCGGGACTACCCTACGAGCAGTACTTC.

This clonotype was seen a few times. CDR3 in amino acids: CASRKQGTDTQYF. The CDR3 nucleotides read TGTGCCAGTAGAAAACAGGGGACAGATACGCAGTATTTT. The V call is TRBV19, the J call TRBJ2-3; 7 nucleotides align to TRBD1. The CDR3 loop spans 13 amino acids. The ends lost 6 bases at V and 3 bases at J; junction bases unmatched: 3. Germline loops: CDR1 LNHDA, CDR2 SQIVND (reference sequence).

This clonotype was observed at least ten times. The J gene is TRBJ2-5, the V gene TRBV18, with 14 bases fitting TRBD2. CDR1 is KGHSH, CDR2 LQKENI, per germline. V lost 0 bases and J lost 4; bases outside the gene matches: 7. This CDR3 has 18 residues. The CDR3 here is CASSPPGLAGARLETQYF. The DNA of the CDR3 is TGTGCCAGCTCACCACCGGGACTAGCGGGGGCGCGTTTAGAGACCCAGTACTTC.

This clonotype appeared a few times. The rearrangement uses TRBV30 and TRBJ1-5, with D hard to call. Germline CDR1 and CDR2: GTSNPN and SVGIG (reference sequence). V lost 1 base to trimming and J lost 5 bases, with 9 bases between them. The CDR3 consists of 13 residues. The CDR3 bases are TGTGCCTGGAGTGAGCAGGCGGATCAGCCCCAGCATTTT. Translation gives CAWSEQADQPQHF.

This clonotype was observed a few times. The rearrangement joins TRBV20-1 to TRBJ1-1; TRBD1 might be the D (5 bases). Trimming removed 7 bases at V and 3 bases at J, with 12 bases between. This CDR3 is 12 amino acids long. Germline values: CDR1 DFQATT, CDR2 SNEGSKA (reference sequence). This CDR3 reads CSGMAGDTEAFF. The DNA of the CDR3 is TGCAGTGGGATGGCGGGGGACACTGAAGCTTTCTTT.

In nucleotides, the CDR3 is TGCAGTGCTAGAGATACCGGGACTACGAACACCGGGGAGCTGTTTTTT. Its translation is CSARDTGTTNTGELFF. V usage is TRBV20-1 and J usage is TRBJ2-2, with 7 bases matching TRBD2. Germline V gene lookup returns CDR1 DFQATT and CDR2 SNEGSKA (reference sequence). This CDR3 is 16 amino acids long. V lost 0 bases to trimming and J lost 0 bases; unmatched junction nucleotides: 4.

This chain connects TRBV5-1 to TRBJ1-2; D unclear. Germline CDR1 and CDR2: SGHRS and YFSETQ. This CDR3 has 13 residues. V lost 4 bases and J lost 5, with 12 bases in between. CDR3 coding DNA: TGCGCCAGCAGCCGGGAGGTTGGATATGGCTACACCTTC. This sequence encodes CASSREVGYGYTF.

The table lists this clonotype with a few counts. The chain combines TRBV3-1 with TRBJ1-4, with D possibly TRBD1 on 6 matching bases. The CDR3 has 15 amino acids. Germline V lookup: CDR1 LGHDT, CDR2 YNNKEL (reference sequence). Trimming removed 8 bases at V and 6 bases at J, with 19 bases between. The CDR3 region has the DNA TGTGCCAGCTCTACATGGGGGCCGGAAGATGAAAAACTGTTTTTT. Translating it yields CASSTWGPEDEKLFF. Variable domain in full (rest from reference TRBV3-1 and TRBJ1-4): DTAVSQTPKYLVTQMGNDKSIKCEQNLGHDTMYWYKQDSKKFLKIMFSYNNKELIINETVPNRFSPKSPDKAHLNLHINSLELGDSAVYFCASSTWGPEDEKLFFGSGTQLSVL.